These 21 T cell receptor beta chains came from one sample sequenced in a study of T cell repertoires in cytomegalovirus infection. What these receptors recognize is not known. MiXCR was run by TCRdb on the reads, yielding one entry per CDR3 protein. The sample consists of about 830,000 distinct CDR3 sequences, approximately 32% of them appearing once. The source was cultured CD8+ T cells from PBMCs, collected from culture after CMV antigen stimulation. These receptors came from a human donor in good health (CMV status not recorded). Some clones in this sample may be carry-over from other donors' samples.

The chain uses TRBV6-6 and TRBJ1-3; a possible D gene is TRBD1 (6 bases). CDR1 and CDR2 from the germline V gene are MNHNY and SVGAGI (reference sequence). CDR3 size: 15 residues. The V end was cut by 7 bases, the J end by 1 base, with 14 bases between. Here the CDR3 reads CASILTGRSGNTIYF. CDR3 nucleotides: TGTGCCAGCATCCTCACAGGGAGATCTGGAAACACCATATATTTT.

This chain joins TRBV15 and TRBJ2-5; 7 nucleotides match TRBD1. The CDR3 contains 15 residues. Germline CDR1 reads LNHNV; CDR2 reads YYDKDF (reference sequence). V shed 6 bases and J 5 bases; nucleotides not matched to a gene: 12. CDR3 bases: TGTGCCACCAGAGACCGGGACAGCACAACGGAGACCCAGTACTTC. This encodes CATRDRDSTTETQYF.

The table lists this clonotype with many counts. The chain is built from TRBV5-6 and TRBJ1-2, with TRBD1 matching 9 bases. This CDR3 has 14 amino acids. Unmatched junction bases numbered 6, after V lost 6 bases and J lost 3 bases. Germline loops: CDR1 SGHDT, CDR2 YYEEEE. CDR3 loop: CASILGTGHYGYTF. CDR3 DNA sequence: TGTGCCAGCATCCTGGGGACAGGGCACTATGGCTACACCTTC.

This chain's CDR3 is CASSPRLAGGIYNEQFF. The DNA for the CDR3 is TGCGCCAGCAGCCCCCGACTAGCGGGGGGGATTTACAATGAGCAGTTCTTC. V gene TRBV4-1 combines with J gene TRBJ2-1; 14 positions match TRBD2. Germline lookup yields CDR1 MGHRA and CDR2 YSYEKL. Trimming removed 4 bases from V and 4 bases from J; junction bases left unmatched: 6. This CDR3 has 17 residues.

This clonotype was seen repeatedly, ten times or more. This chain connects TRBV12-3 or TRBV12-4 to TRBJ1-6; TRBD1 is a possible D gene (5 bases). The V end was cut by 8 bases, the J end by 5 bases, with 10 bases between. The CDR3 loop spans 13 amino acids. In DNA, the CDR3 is TGTGCCAGCCTCGGGGCTCATAATTCACCCCTCCACTTT. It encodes CASLGAHNSPLHF.

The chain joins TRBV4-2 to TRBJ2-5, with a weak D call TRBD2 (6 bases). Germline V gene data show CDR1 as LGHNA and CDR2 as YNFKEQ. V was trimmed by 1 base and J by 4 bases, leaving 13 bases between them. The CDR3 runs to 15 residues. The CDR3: CASSQGSLSGETQYF. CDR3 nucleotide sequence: TGTGCCAGCAGCCAAGGATCCCTTAGCGGAGAGACCCAGTACTTC.

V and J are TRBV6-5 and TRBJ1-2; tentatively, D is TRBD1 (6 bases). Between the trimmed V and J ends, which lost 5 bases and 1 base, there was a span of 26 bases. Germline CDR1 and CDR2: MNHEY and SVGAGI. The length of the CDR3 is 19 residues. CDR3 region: CASSGRRDISPPVNYGYTF. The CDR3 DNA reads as TGTGCCAGCAGTGGTAGGCGGGACATTAGCCCCCCCGTTAACTATGGCTACACCTTC.

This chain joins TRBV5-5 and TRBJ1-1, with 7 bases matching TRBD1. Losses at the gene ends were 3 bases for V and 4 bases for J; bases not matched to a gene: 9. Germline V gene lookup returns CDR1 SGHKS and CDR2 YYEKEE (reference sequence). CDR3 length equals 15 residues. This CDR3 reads CASSSTTGLSTEAFF. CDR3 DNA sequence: TGTGCCAGCAGCTCAACGACAGGGTTGAGCACTGAAGCTTTCTTT.

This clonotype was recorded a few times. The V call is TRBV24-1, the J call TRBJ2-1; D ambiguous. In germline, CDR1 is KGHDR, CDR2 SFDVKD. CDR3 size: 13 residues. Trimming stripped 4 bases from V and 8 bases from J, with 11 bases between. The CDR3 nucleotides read TGTGCCACCAGTGACCCTAGTCGCGATGAGCAGTTCTTC. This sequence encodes CATSDPSRDEQFF.

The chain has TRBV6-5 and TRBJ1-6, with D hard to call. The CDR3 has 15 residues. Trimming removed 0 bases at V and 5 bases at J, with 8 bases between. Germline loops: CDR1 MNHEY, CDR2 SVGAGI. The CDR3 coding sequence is TGTGCCAGCAGTTACTCGATTTTGGATAATTCACCCCTCCACTTT. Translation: CASSYSILDNSPLHF.

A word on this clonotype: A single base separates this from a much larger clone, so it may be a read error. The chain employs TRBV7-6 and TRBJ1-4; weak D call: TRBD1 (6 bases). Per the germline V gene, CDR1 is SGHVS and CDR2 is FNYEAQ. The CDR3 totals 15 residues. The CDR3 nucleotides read TGTGTCAGCAGCCCAAGGACAGCAACTAATGAAAAACTGTTTTTT. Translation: CVSSPRTATNEKLFF.

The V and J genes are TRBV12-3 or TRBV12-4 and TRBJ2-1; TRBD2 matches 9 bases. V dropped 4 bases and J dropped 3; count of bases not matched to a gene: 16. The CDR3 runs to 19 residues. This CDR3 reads CASSSTLSLAGRYYNEQFF. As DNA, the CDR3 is TGTGCCAGCAGTTCCACTCTCTCGCTAGCGGGGAGGTACTACAATGAGCAGTTCTTC.

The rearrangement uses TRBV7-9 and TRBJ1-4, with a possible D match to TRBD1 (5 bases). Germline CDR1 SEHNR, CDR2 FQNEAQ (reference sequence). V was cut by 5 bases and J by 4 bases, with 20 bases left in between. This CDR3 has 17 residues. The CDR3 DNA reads TGTGCCAGCAGCCCGTCAATCCCGGGACCGAGTAATGAAAAACTGTTTTTT. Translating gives CASSPSIPGPSNEKLFF.

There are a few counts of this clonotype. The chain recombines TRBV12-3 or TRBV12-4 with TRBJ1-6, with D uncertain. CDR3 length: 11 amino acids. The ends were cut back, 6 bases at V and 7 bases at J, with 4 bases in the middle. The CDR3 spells CASRLNSPLHF. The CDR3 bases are TGTGCCAGCAGGTTGAATTCACCCCTCCACTTT.

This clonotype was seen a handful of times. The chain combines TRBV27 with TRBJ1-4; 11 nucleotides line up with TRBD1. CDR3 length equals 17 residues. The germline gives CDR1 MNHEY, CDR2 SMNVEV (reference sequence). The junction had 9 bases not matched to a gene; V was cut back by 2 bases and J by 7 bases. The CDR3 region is CASSLVWTGGVFEKLFF. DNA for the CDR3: TGTGCCAGCAGTTTAGTCTGGACAGGGGGCGTTTTTGAAAAACTGTTTTTT.

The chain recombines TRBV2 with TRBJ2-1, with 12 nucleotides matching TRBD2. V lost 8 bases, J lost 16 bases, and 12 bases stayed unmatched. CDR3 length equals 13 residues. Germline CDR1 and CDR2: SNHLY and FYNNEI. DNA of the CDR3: TGTGCCAGCGGAACTAGCGGGGGGCCATCCAATTTCTTC. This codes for CASGTSGGPSNFF.

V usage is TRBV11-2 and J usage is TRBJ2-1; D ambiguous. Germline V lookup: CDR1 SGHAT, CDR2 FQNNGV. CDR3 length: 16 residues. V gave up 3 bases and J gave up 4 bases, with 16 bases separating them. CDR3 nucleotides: TGTGCCAGCAGCTTTGGGCGGAGCCTTCCTTACAATGAGCAGTTCTTC. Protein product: CASSFGRSLPYNEQFF.

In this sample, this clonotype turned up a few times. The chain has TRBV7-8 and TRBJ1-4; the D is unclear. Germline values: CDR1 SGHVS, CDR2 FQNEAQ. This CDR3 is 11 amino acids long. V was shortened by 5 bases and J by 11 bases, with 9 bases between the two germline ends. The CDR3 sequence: CASSPRNKLFF. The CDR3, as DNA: TGTGCCAGCAGCCCTCGAAATAAACTGTTTTTT.

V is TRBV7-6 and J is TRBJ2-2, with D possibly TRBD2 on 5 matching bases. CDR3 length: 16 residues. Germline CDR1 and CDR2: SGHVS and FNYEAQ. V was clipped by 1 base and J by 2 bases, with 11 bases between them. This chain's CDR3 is CASSLVAAENTGELFF. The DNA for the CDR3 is TGTGCCAGCAGCTTAGTGGCAGCGGAAAACACCGGGGAGCTGTTTTTT.

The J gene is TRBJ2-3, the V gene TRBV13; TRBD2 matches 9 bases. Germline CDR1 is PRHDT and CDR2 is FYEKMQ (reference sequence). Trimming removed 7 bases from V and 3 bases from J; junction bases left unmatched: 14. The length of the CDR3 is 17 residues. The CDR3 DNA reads TGTGCCAGCACCTCCACGTTAGCGGGGGAGTCGACAGATACGCAGTATTTT. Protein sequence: CASTSTLAGESTDTQYF.

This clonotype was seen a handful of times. The CDR3 nucleotides read TGTGCCACCCTTTACCGGGACAGGGGGCCCGAAACTGAAGCTTTCTTT. Protein product: CATLYRDRGPETEAFF. This chain links TRBV6-1 with TRBJ1-1; 12 bases align to TRBD1. V lost 10 bases and J lost 5; bases outside the gene matches: 14. Germline V gene sequence: CDR1 MNHNS, CDR2 SASEGT. The CDR3 extends over 16 amino acids.